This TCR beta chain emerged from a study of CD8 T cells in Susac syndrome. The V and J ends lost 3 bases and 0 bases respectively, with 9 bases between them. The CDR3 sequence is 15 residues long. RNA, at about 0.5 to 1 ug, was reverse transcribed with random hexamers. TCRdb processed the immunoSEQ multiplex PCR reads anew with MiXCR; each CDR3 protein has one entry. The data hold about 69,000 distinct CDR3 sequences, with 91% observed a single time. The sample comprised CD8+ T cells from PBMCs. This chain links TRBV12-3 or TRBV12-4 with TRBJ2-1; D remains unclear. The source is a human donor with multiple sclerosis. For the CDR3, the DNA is TGTGCCAGCAGTTTGCAAGGCTACTCCTACAATGAGCAGTTCTTC. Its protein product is CASSLQGYSYNEQFF.